The clone carrying this T cell receptor beta chain was detected many times. This record comes from a study of Graves' ophthalmopathy and Graves' hyperthyroidism. As the template, RNA transcripts were used to amplify TCR beta CDR3 regions. Second-round multiplex PCR followed a first-round RT-PCR using HTBI primers. MiXCR, applied by TCRdb to the multiplex PCR reads, yields one record per CDR3 protein. The sample shows hundreds of thousands of distinct CDR3 sequences, about 40% of them seen only once. Material for sequencing was peripheral blood. This receptor was obtained from an adult man with Graves' ophthalmopathy.

In DNA, the CDR3 is TGTGCCAGCAGCGCAGGCATGAACACTGAAGCTTTCTTT. Its protein is CASSAGMNTEAFF. This chain uses TRBV9 with TRBJ1-1; no firm D call. The CDR3 covers 13 residues. The ends were cut back, 3 bases at V and 0 bases at J, with 6 bases in the middle. Germline lookup yields CDR1 SGDLS and CDR2 YYNGEE.